One T cell receptor (beta chain) is described in this entry. Its specificity is unknown. The stimulus was an HIV-1 Gag 15-mer peptide pool, 1 ug/peptide/mL. Memory cells lacking CD40L and CD69 with high CD45RO were sorted. For at least 4 years, plasma HIV-1 RNA was undetectable (<50 copies/mL). Donors had CD4+ T cell counts above 400 cells/uL and were CMV-seropositive. Stimulated PBMCs had first been depleted of CD8+ T cells. The immunoSEQ assay was version 4, run in survey mode. TCRdb's table, derived via immunoSEQ multiplex PCR, lists solely in-frame clones and lacks some. The data show about 40,000 clones, roughly 74% seen once. The entry originates in a study of persistence of HIV-infected CD4 T cells. Study conclusions and caveats: Antigen-responding cells were enriched for degenerate expanded CDR3beta sequences.

Germline CDR1 and CDR2: SGHVS and FQNEAQ. The V end was cut by 5 bases, the J end by 4 bases, with 5 bases between. This CDR3 spans 11 amino acids. The specimen comprised CD4+ T cells sorted from PBMCs after approximately 19-hour stimulation, sampled from a patient who received antiretroviral therapy. This receptor was taken from an adult man with HIV who was CMV-seropositive. This chain joins TRBV7-8 and TRBJ1-1; D is unresolved. The CDR3 DNA is TGTGCCAGCAGCCAGTCCACTGAAGCTTTCTTT. This translates into CASSQSTEAFF.